One and the same sample provided the 29 T cell receptor beta chains below, sequenced in a study of early T cells in non-severe SARS-CoV-2 infection. TCRdb reprocessed the 5' RACE reads with MiXCR, giving one entry per CDR3 protein. The table shows roughly 20,000 distinct CDR3 sequences, with 4% to 4.5% occurring only once. The material sequenced was whole blood. Every receptor here comes from an adult who was a healthcare worker with PCR-confirmed SARS-CoV-2 infection or an uninfected control (not recorded which).

Ten or more counts support this clonotype. The V gene is TRBV4-1, the J gene TRBJ2-3; D gene unclear. Germline loops: CDR1 MGHRA, CDR2 YSYEKL. CDR3 size: 13 residues. Trimming removed 3 bases from V and 3 bases from J, with 7 bases in between. The CDR3 is CASSHPRTDTQYF. The CDR3 DNA sequence: TGCGCCAGCAGCCACCCTCGGACAGATACGCAGTATTTT.

The chain has TRBV7-2 and TRBJ1-2; D gene uncertain. This CDR3 spans 14 amino acids. The V end lost 5 bases, the J end lost 4 bases, and 14 bases lay between the germline ends. Germline-derived CDR1 and CDR2 are SGHTA and FQGNSA. The CDR3 loop is CASSRTGIGYGYTF. CDR3 bases: TGTGCCAGCAGCCGGACGGGGATAGGCTATGGCTACACCTTC.

The chain combines TRBV12-3 or TRBV12-4 with TRBJ2-7, with 8 bases lining up with TRBD1. Trimming took 6 bases from V and 4 from J; bases not matched to a gene: 8. CDR3 length equals 14 residues. For the CDR3, the DNA is TGTGCCAGCAGGGGACAGGCGAACTTGTACGAGCAGTACTTC. Translated, it gives CASRGQANLYEQYF.

This clonotype was seen a handful of times. This chain joins TRBV15 and TRBJ2-5; no firm D call. There are 13 residues in the CDR3. Between the trimmed V and J ends, which lost 0 bases and 4 bases, there was a span of 6 bases. Germline CDR1 reads LNHNV; CDR2 reads YYDKDF (reference sequence). CDR3 amino acids: CATSRDSRETQYF. CDR3 nucleotide sequence: TGTGCCACCAGCAGAGACTCGAGAGAGACCCAGTACTTC.

In its sample, this clonotype was seen many times. J is TRBJ1-2 and V is TRBV18; D is possibly TRBD1 (5 bases). V shed 4 bases and J shed 0 bases, with 15 bases lying between them. The CDR3 consists of 16 residues. The germline CDR1 and CDR2 sequences are KGHSH and LQKENI. This CDR3 reads CASSLDSRLANYGYTF. In nucleotides, the CDR3 is TGTGCCAGCTCACTCGACAGTAGACTAGCTAACTATGGCTACACCTTC. The full variable domain, its missing parts supplied by reference TRBV18 and TRBJ1-2, is NAGVMQNPRHLVRRRGQEARLRCSPMKGHSHVYWYRQLPEEGLKFMVYLQKENIIDESGMPKERFSAEFPKEGPSILRIQQVVRGDSAAYFCASSLDSRLANYGYTFGSGTRLTVV.

This clonotype appeared many times. The CDR3 loop reads CASSQSGTGAKETQYF. For the CDR3, the DNA is TGCGCCAGCAGCCAATCCGGGACAGGGGCGAAAGAGACCCAGTACTTC. The chain joins TRBV4-3 to TRBJ2-5; 10 positions agree with TRBD1. The CDR3 extends over 16 amino acids. Unmatched junction bases numbered 6, after V lost 2 bases and J lost 3 bases. Germline V CDR1 and CDR2: LGHNA, YSLEER.

In this sample, this clonotype is medium-sized. The genes are TRBV4-3 and TRBJ2-3; D remains ambiguous. CDR3 size: 15 residues. The V end was cut by 4 bases, the J end by 0 bases, with 11 bases between. Germline values: CDR1 LGHNA, CDR2 YSLEER. The CDR3 sequence: CASSLRQLSTDTQYF. The CDR3 region has the DNA TGCGCCAGCAGCCTCCGACAACTAAGCACAGATACGCAGTATTTT.

This clonotype has a handful of counts. The CDR3 here is CASSYSSGAGSNTEAFF. The CDR3 DNA is TGTGCCAGCAGTTACTCGTCCGGAGCAGGCTCGAACACTGAAGCTTTCTTT. The rearrangement uses TRBV6-2 or TRBV6-3 and TRBJ1-1; D remains unclear. Trimming took off 0 bases at V and 1 base at J, with 15 bases between the two ends. The V gene's germline CDR1 is MNHEY and CDR2 SVGEGT. This CDR3 comprises 17 residues.

This clonotype has at least ten counts. V usage is TRBV19 and J usage is TRBJ2-1, with TRBD2 identical over 8 bases. This CDR3 is 16 amino acids long. V was clipped by 3 bases and J by 6 bases; unmatched bases: 10. From germline, CDR1 is LNHDA and CDR2 SQIVND (reference sequence). DNA for the CDR3: TGTGCCAGTAGTATTAATAGCGGGGCCGGGGGCAATGAGCAGTTCTTC. The encoded protein is CASSINSGAGGNEQFF. Combining the CDR3 with reference TRBV19 and TRBJ2-1 gives the whole variable domain DGGITQSPKYLFRKEGQNVTLSCEQNLNHDAMYWYRQDPGQGLRLIYYSQIVNDFQKGDIAEGYSVSREKKESFPLTVTSAQKNPTAFYLCASSINSGAGGNEQFFGPGTRLTVL.

The chain couples TRBV5-1 to TRBJ2-7; D gene unclear. Germline values: CDR1 SGHRS, CDR2 YFSETQ. This CDR3 is 15 amino acids long. V was trimmed by 0 bases and J by 2 bases, leaving 12 bases between them. DNA of the CDR3: TGCGCCAGCAGCTTGGCCCAGGATATGCCCTACGAGCAGTACTTC. The encoded protein is CASSLAQDMPYEQYF. The full variable domain, completed using reference TRBV5-1 and TRBJ2-7, is KAGVTQTPRYLIKTRGQQVTLSCSPISGHRSVSWYQQTPGQGLQFLFEYFSETQRNKGNFPGRFSGRQFSNSRSEMNVSTLELGDSALYLCASSLAQDMPYEQYFGPGTRLTVT.

There are many counts of this clonotype. The chain has TRBV11-3 and TRBJ2-1; no clear D gene. CDR1 and CDR2 from the germline V gene are SGHNT and YENEEA. The CDR3 contains 13 residues. Deletions cut 5 bases from V and 10 bases from J, with 15 bases between. The CDR3 is CASSPEAFGEQFF. CDR3 bases: TGTGCCAGCAGCCCAGAAGCGTTTGGGGAGCAGTTCTTC. Using reference TRBV11-3 and TRBJ2-1 for the parts outside the CDR3, the full variable domain is EAGVVQSPRYKIIEKKQPVAFWCNPISGHNTLYWYLQNLGQGPELLIRYENEEAVDDSQLPKDRFSAERLKGVDSTLKIQPAELGDSAVYLCASSPEAFGEQFFGPGTRLTVL.

At least ten counts were recorded for this clonotype. V is TRBV2 and J is TRBJ1-3, with D possibly being TRBD1 (6 bases). V lost 5 bases to trimming and J lost 3 bases, with 8 bases between them. Germline CDR1 and CDR2: SNHLY and FYNNEI. The CDR3 covers 13 residues. This chain's CDR3 is CASSPDSGNTIYF. The CDR3 nucleotides read TGTGCCAGCAGTCCGGACAGTGGAAACACCATATATTTT.

In this sample, this clonotype turned up many times. The chain couples TRBV2 to TRBJ1-6; D possibly corresponds to TRBD1 (6 bases). The V and J ends lost 7 bases and 8 bases respectively, with 18 bases between them. The germline CDR1 and CDR2 sequences are SNHLY and FYNNEI. This CDR3 spans 15 amino acids. The CDR3 here is CASIRNRESYSPLHF. CDR3 in DNA: TGTGCCAGCATTCGGAACAGGGAATCGTATTCACCCCTCCACTTT.

At least ten counts were recorded for this clonotype. The chain recombines TRBV10-2 with TRBJ2-6; D is possibly TRBD1 (6 bases). V lost 4 bases and J 0 bases, leaving 7 bases between the germline ends. Germline V gene data show CDR1 as WSHSY and CDR2 as SAAADI. The CDR3 runs 15 residues. The CDR3 reads CASSGTDSGANVLTF. The CDR3 DNA is TGCGCCAGCAGTGGGACAGACTCTGGGGCCAACGTCCTGACTTTC.

This clonotype was seen a handful of times. A much larger clonotype is one base distant, so this may be a read error. The genes are TRBV6-6 and TRBJ1-1, with a possible D match to TRBD1 (5 bases). The CDR3 spans 13 residues. Germline V gene lookup returns CDR1 MNHNY and CDR2 SVGAGI (reference sequence). The DNA for the CDR3 is TGTGCCAGCGGGCCCCACGGTGGGACTGAAGTTTTCTTT. This gives the protein CASGPHGGTEVFF.

This clonotype was counted many times. The chain joins TRBV19 to TRBJ1-5, with TRBD1 identical over 10 bases. Germline V gene lookup returns CDR1 LNHDA and CDR2 SQIVND (reference sequence). V gave up 10 bases and J gave up 3 bases; unmatched junction bases: 21. This CDR3 comprises 19 residues. CDR3 DNA: TGTGCCACCAAGACCGGGACAGGGGCTAGATCGGGCCACAATCAGCCCCAGCATTTT. Residues: CATKTGTGARSGHNQPQHF.

This clonotype was detected ten times or more. The V and J genes are TRBV6-6 and TRBJ2-4, with 9 bases that match TRBD1. Trimming cost V 5 bases and J 11 bases; bases outside gene matches: 7. The CDR3 totals 13 residues. Germline values: CDR1 MNHNY, CDR2 SVGAGI (reference sequence). The CDR3 is CASSGRTGDFQYF. In DNA form, the CDR3 reads TGTGCCAGCAGTGGCCGGACAGGGGATTTTCAGTACTTC.

This clonotype came up many times. The chain has TRBV7-6 and TRBJ2-6, with D possibly TRBD2 on 5 matching bases. Trimming pared 5 bases from V and 0 bases from J, leaving 17 bases between. This CDR3 region has 18 residues. Germline values: CDR1 SGHVS, CDR2 FNYEAQ. This CDR3 is CASSPLGGGLSGANVLTF. The CDR3 DNA reads as TGTGCCAGCAGCCCATTAGGAGGAGGACTCTCTGGGGCCAACGTCCTGACTTTC. Together with reference TRBV7-6 and TRBJ2-6, the CDR3 gives the full variable domain: GAGVSQSPRYKVTKRGQDVALRCDPISGHVSLYWYRQALGQGPEFLTYFNYEAQQDKSGLPNDRFSAERPEGSISTLTIQRTEQRDSAMYRCASSPLGGGLSGANVLTFGAGSRLTVL.

This clonotype was seen repeatedly, ten times or more. The rearrangement links TRBV6-5 to TRBJ1-2; weak D call: TRBD1 (6 bases). The germline V gene encodes CDR1 MNHEY and CDR2 SVGAGI. V dropped 2 bases and J dropped 6 bases, with 16 bases sitting between them. This CDR3 has 15 residues. The CDR3 loop is CASSYGDRDTDGYTF. Here the CDR3 DNA reads TGTGCCAGCAGTTACGGCGACCGGGACACCGATGGCTACACCTTC.

This clonotype was found many times. The gene calls are TRBV19 and TRBJ2-7; D not resolved. The CDR3 consists of 13 residues. The germline CDR1 and CDR2 sequences are LNHDA and SQIVND (reference sequence). The ends were cut back, 4 bases at V and 1 base at J, with 8 bases in the middle. The DNA of the CDR3 is TGTGCCAGTAGTACGTGGCTGTCCTACGAGCAGTACTTC. Translating gives CASSTWLSYEQYF.

This clonotype has at least ten counts. A read error may account for a junction end that differs from germline. The chain recombines TRBV5-6 with TRBJ2-7; the D is unclear. There are 10 residues in the CDR3. The V gene's germline CDR1 is SGHDT and CDR2 YYEEEE. The CDR3 here is CASSFVPGGF. The CDR3, as DNA: TGTGCCAGCAGCTTCGTCCCGGGTGGTTTC.

This clonotype was seen at least ten times. The rearrangement uses TRBV4-2 and TRBJ2-6; a weak D match, TRBD2 (6 bases). The CDR3 totals 17 residues. V gave up 1 base and J gave up 2 bases, with 12 bases separating them. CDR1 is LGHNA, CDR2 YNFKEQ, per germline. CDR3 sequence reads: CASSQVVGGPGANVLTF. DNA for the CDR3: TGTGCCAGCAGCCAAGTGGTTGGAGGGCCTGGGGCCAACGTCCTGACTTTC.

This clonotype was seen repeatedly, ten times or more. The genes are TRBV11-2 and TRBJ2-3; D may match TRBD1 or TRBD2 (5 bases each). Germline V gene sequence: CDR1 SGHAT, CDR2 FQNNGV. The V and J ends lost 6 bases and 11 bases respectively, with 21 bases between them. The CDR3 loop spans 14 amino acids. The CDR3 region has the DNA TGTGCCAGCAGGGGGACCGGGGTAGAAATCGAGCAGTATTTT. Amino acid sequence: CASRGTGVEIEQYF.

This clonotype was observed a few times. The DNA is left out, because the CDR3 cannot be placed on it with certainty; the CDR3 is given as TCRdb lists it. This chain joins TRBV27 and TRBJ1-6. Both ends counted, the CDR3 spans 12 residues. Per the germline V gene, CDR1 is MNHEY and CDR2 is SMNVEV (reference sequence). The CDR3 region is CASSTSNSPLHF.

The table lists this clonotype with a few counts. This chain uses TRBV7-2 with TRBJ2-5; D is possibly TRBD1 (5 bases). This CDR3 has 13 amino acids. Germline CDR1 and CDR2: SGHTA and FQGNSA. V lost 5 bases and J 7 bases, leaving 14 bases between the germline ends. CDR3 in amino acids: CASSPEYQGTQYF. CDR3 coding DNA: TGTGCCAGCAGCCCCGAGTACCAGGGGACCCAGTACTTC.

The sample holds many counts of this clonotype. The J gene is TRBJ1-6, the V gene TRBV12-3 or TRBV12-4; 9 bases are a match to TRBD1. The junction had 8 bases not matched to a gene; V was cut back by 5 bases and J by 12 bases. The CDR3 has 14 residues. CDR3 region: CASSPGTGHGPLHF. The CDR3 nucleotides are TGTGCCAGCAGTCCAGGGACAGGGCATGGACCCCTCCACTTT.

This clonotype was picked up a small number of times. The J gene is TRBJ1-2, the V gene TRBV3-1; TRBD1 agrees at 7 bases. J lost 4 bases, V lost 0 bases, and 8 bases had no gene match. The CDR3 contains 16 residues. Germline V gene sequence: CDR1 LGHDT, CDR2 YNNKEL (reference sequence). The CDR3 sequence is CASSQDGGQVLYGYTF. In nucleotides, the CDR3 is TGTGCCAGCAGCCAAGATGGAGGACAGGTCCTCTATGGCTACACCTTC.

This clonotype was detected many times. V usage is TRBV9 and J usage is TRBJ2-2; 13 positions match TRBD2. Germline V gene lookup returns CDR1 SGDLS and CDR2 YYNGEE. The CDR3 extends over 18 amino acids. J gave up 0 bases and V 4 bases, and 6 bases lay outside the gene matches. The CDR3 DNA reads TGTGCCAGCAGCCCGCGACTAGCGGGGGGTTCGAACACCGGGGAGCTGTTTTTT. It translates to CASSPRLAGGSNTGELFF.

A few counts support this clonotype. The V and J genes are TRBV7-9 and TRBJ2-1; D is perhaps TRBD1 (7 bases). The V and J ends lost 8 bases and 9 bases respectively, with 20 bases between them. Looked up from germline, CDR1 is SEHNR and CDR2 is FQNEAQ (reference sequence). The CDR3 length is 14 residues. The CDR3 spells CASALTGDWAEQFF. The CDR3 region has the DNA TGTGCCAGCGCCCTAACAGGGGACTGGGCTGAGCAGTTCTTC.